This T cell receptor (beta chain) was profiled in a study of cytomegalovirus exposure and HLA in healthy donors. Worth noting for this clone: The antigen remains unidentified.

Study outcomes and limitations: At a 0.05 false discovery rate, a later analysis found approximately 15,000 TCR beta sequences to be associated with HLA alleles. Most sequenced TCRs were rare (though some public TCRs occurred in many donors).

Unrecorded immune exposure was likely among donors, who were nominally healthy when sampled. Primers included in the PCR were 60 Vbeta and 13 Jbeta primers. Original handling: It was a later analysis that counted tens of millions of unique TCR beta chains, of which about 10 million were shared. Method: immunoSEQ multiplex PCR; TCRdb's copy keeps in-frame clones and lacks some. V, J and clone size were drawn from that table, and D and trimming were deduced from the DNA. This sample has some 200,000 clones, with 75% to 90% found just once. V lost 1 base to trimming and J lost 5 bases, with 9 bases between them. The CDR3 is made up of 14 amino acids. Germline CDR1 and CDR2: SGHTA and FQGNSA.

The V and J genes are TRBV7-2 and TRBJ2-4, with a possible D match to TRBD2 (6 bases). The source material was PBMCs. This TCR derives from a man between 40 and 49 years old in good health and CMV-seropositive. In nucleotides, the CDR3 is TGTGCCAGCAGCTTAGGGGTAGCGGAAAACATTCAGTACTTC. Translating it yields CASSLGVAENIQYF. The entire variable domain, with the rest obtained from reference TRBV7-2 and TRBJ2-4, is as follows: GAGVSQSPSNKVTEKGKDVELRCDPISGHTALYWYRQSLGQGLEFLIYFQGNSAPDKSGLPSDRFSAERTGGSVSTLTIQRTQQEDSAVYLCASSLGVAENIQYFGAGTRLSVL.